This T cell receptor beta chain was captured by sequencing in a study of blood T cell repertoires in COVID-19. Study overall: Sites in the United States, Italy and Spain provided acute and convalescent COVID-19 samples. Sources were T cells, B-cell-depleted T cells, or PBMCs; the material itself was cDNA or gDNA.

In the source study's methods: Estimated nucleated cell counts came from reference gene primer amplification. Libraries were prepared by immunoSEQ multiplex PCR; TCRdb keeps only in-frame clonotypes and omits some of them. Clone size and the V and J calls come from that table; the DNA yielded D and trimming. This sample carries 80,000 or so clones, approximately 80% of them seen once, and the ten largest clones take about a sixth. J gave up 14 bases and V 0 bases, and 9 bases lay outside the gene matches. This CDR3 is built from 15 residues. Germline assignment: CDR1 LGHDT and CDR2 YNNKEL (reference sequence).

Sequencing input: peripheral blood. The receptor was derived from a woman over 75 with acute or convalescent COVID-19. The J gene is TRBJ2-1, the V gene TRBV3-1 (or the pseudogene TRBV3-2), with TRBD2 matching over 11 bases. The CDR3 here is CASSQDLLAGGEEFF. The CDR3 coding sequence is TGTGCCAGCAGCCAAGATTTGCTAGCGGGGGGCGAGGAGTTCTTC.